What follows are 10 T cell receptor beta chains derived from one specimen sequenced in a study of blood T cells in healthy people across ages. A second PCR of 7 to 11 cycles used a sample-barcoded 5' primer and a J-beta primer mix. MiXCR, run by TCRdb on the 5' RACE reads, gives a single entry per CDR3 protein. The table lists about a million distinct CDR3 sequences, around 46% of them singletons, with around an eighth in the top ten. The material sequenced was blood. The receptors were gathered from a young man in good health.

The V call is TRBV6-5, the J call TRBJ1-5, with no clear D. The CDR3 totals 15 residues. Germline CDR1 reads MNHEY; CDR2 reads SVGAGI. V was pared by 2 bases and J by 0 bases, with 8 bases between. The CDR3 region has the DNA TGTGCCAGCAGTTACGGATGGGGTAGCAATCAGCCCCAGCATTTT. Encoded protein: CASSYGWGSNQPQHF.

The chain couples TRBV27 to TRBJ1-6; D may be TRBD1 (5 bases). From germline, CDR1 is MNHEY and CDR2 SMNVEV (reference sequence). The V end was cut by 5 bases, the J end by 4 bases, with 15 bases between. This CDR3 is 16 amino acids long. For the CDR3, the DNA is TGTGCCAGCAGTCCCACCAGGGCAGTTTATAATTCACCCCTCCACTTT. Its translation: CASSPTRAVYNSPLHF.

V and J are TRBV7-2 and TRBJ2-5; D remains unclear. Germline CDR1 reads SGHTA; CDR2 reads FQGNSA. V was cut by 5 bases and J by 7 bases, with 20 bases left in between. The CDR3 contains 15 residues. The CDR3 spells CASSTIGSGTRTQYF. The CDR3 DNA sequence: TGTGCCAGCAGCACGATAGGGTCGGGTACCAGGACCCAGTACTTC.

The chain recombines TRBV29-1 with TRBJ2-5; no reliable D call. The CDR3 is 11 residues long. Germline CDR1 is SQVTM and CDR2 is ANQGSEA. The V gene lost 2 bases and the J gene lost 5 bases, with 6 bases spanning the gap. For the CDR3, the DNA is TGCAGCGTTGAACTGGGGGAGACCCAGTACTTC. It yields the protein CSVELGETQYF.

CDR3 in amino acids: CAISESGLPSLGEFF. Here the CDR3 DNA reads TGTGCCATCAGTGAGTCAGGACTTCCAAGTCTGGGGGAGTTCTTC. The chain joins TRBV10-3 to TRBJ2-1; either TRBD1 or TRBD2 may fit D (5 bases each). Trimming took 0 bases from V and 14 from J, leaving 20 bases between them. This CDR3 contains 15 residues. CDR1 ENHRY and CDR2 SYGVKD come from the germline V gene.

This clonotype was seen more than once but under ten times. The V gene is TRBV28, the J gene TRBJ2-3; 7 nucleotides align to TRBD1. V shed 1 base and J 2 bases; nucleotides not matched to a gene: 3. In germline, CDR1 is MDHEN, CDR2 SYDVKM. The CDR3 is 15 residues long. CDR3 protein: CASSLLGGITDTQYF. CDR3 DNA: TGTGCCAGCAGTTTATTAGGGGGCATCACAGATACGCAGTATTTT. The whole variable domain, remainder taken from reference TRBV28 and TRBJ2-3, is DVKVTQSSRYLVKRTGEKVFLECVQDMDHENMFWYRQDPGLGLRLIYFSYDVKMKEKGDIPEGYSVSREKKERFSLILESASTNQTSMYLCASSLLGGITDTQYFGPGTRLTVL.

This clonotype was observed a handful of times. The chain employs TRBV29-1 and TRBJ2-7; D possibly corresponds to TRBD1 (6 bases). Per germline, CDR1 SQVTM and CDR2 ANQGSEA. V was trimmed by 5 bases and J by 5 bases, leaving 10 bases between them. The CDR3 has 11 amino acids. The CDR3 loop reads CSVPQGHEQYF. The CDR3 DNA follows: TGCAGCGTTCCACAGGGTCACGAGCAGTACTTC.

This clonotype was found a few times. The chain carries TRBV2 and TRBJ2-2; possibly TRBD1 for D (5 bases). Germline V CDR1 and CDR2: SNHLY, FYNNEI. V shed 4 bases and J shed 0 bases, with 6 bases lying between them. This CDR3 spans 14 amino acids. The CDR3 reads CASSGQTNTGELFF. CDR3 nucleotides: TGTGCCAGCAGTGGACAGACGAACACCGGGGAGCTGTTTTTT. The full variable domain, with the rest looked up from reference TRBV2 and TRBJ2-2, is EPEVTQTPSHQVTQMGQEVILRCVPISNHLYFYWYRQILGQKVEFLVSFYNNEISEKSEIFDDQFSVERPDGSNFTLKIRSTKLEDSAMYFCASSGQTNTGELFFGEGSRLTVL.

In this sample, this clonotype turned up a few times. V and J are TRBV28 and TRBJ2-7; D ambiguous. Germline V gene lookup returns CDR1 MDHEN and CDR2 SYDVKM. This CDR3 is 13 amino acids long. The germline V and J ends were trimmed by 5 bases and 9 bases, with 17 bases remaining between them. The CDR3 nucleotides read TGTGCCAGCAGTCTAAATGTTGGCGGCGCGCAGTACTTC. Its protein product is CASSLNVGGAQYF. Combining the CDR3 with reference TRBV28 and TRBJ2-7 gives the whole variable domain DVKVTQSSRYLVKRTGEKVFLECVQDMDHENMFWYRQDPGLGLRLIYFSYDVKMKEKGDIPEGYSVSREKKERFSLILESASTNQTSMYLCASSLNVGGAQYFGPGTRLTVT.

The chain employs TRBV20-1 and TRBJ2-4; 11 bases match TRBD2. The DNA end favors TRBJ2-7, so the J call may be wrong. CDR1 and CDR2 (germline): DFQATT, SNEGSKA (reference sequence). The CDR3 spans 15 residues. CDR3 protein: CSAKELAGVPYEQYF. DNA for the CDR3: TGCAGTGCTAAAGAACTAGCGGGAGTCCCATACGAGCAGTACTTC.